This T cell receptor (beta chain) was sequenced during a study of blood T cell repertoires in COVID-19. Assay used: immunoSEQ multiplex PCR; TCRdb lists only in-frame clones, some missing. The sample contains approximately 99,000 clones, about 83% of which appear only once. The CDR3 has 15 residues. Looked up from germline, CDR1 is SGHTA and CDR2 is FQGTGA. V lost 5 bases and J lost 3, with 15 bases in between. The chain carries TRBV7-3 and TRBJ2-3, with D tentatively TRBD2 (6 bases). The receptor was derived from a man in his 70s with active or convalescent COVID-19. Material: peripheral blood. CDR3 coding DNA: TGTGCCAGCAGCCTGACGGGACTGTTAACAGATACGCAGTATTTT. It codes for CASSLTGLLTDTQYF.